Presented here are 24 T cell receptor beta chains from one specimen sequenced in a study of blood T cells in healthy people across ages. For the second PCR, which ran for roughly 7 to 11 cycles, a sample-barcoded 5' primer and a J-beta primer mix were used. TCRdb independently ran MiXCR on the 5' RACE reads; one entry per CDR3 protein. Here the sample spans hundreds of thousands of distinct CDR3 sequences, about 61% being singletons. Sequencing was performed on blood. All receptors come from a man aged 35 to 55 in good health.

The chain uses TRBV7-2 and TRBJ2-5, with 7 bases matching TRBD2. V dropped 5 bases and J dropped 2; count of bases not matched to a gene: 17. Germline V gene data show CDR1 as SGHTA and CDR2 as FQGNSA. The CDR3 is made up of 18 amino acids. Here the CDR3 DNA reads TGTGCCAGCAGCCTACCCGGGGGGAGGGCCTGGTATCAAGAGACCCAGTACTTC. Amino acid sequence: CASSLPGGRAWYQETQYF.

This chain links TRBV4-3 with TRBJ2-6; the D is unclear. Trimming removed 4 bases from V and 0 bases from J, with 13 bases in between. The CDR3 extends over 17 amino acids. CDR1 is LGHNA, CDR2 YSLEER, per germline. The CDR3 region is CASSPGRASSGANVLTF. In DNA form, the CDR3 reads TGCGCCAGCAGCCCGGGCAGAGCCTCCTCTGGGGCCAACGTCCTGACTTTC.

The V and J genes are TRBV5-6 and TRBJ2-4; 9 bases align to TRBD1. The DNA end favors TRBJ2-5, so the J call may be wrong. Germline CDR1 SGHDT, CDR2 YYEEEE. This CDR3 has 15 residues. The CDR3 loop is CASSGTGGRQETQYF. The DNA of the CDR3 is TGTGCCAGCAGCGGAACAGGGGGCCGCCAAGAGACCCAGTACTTC.

This clonotype was recorded a few times. V usage is TRBV6-5 and J usage is TRBJ2-1; D is unclear. In germline, CDR1 is MNHEY, CDR2 SVGAGI. The V gene lost 6 bases and the J gene lost 7 bases, with 7 bases spanning the gap. The CDR3 contains 11 residues. Here the CDR3 reads CASRVQNEQFF. CDR3 DNA: TGTGCCAGCAGGGTACAGAATGAGCAGTTCTTC.

The rearrangement uses TRBV20-1 and TRBJ2-1; TRBD2 matches at 9 bases. This CDR3 is 14 amino acids long. Germline V lookup: CDR1 DFQATT, CDR2 SNEGSKA (reference sequence). V was clipped by 0 bases and J by 6 bases; unmatched bases: 3. CDR3 sequence: CSARDLAGLNEQFF. CDR3 coding DNA: TGCAGTGCTAGAGACCTAGCGGGACTCAATGAGCAGTTCTTC.

This CDR3 is CASKRETQFF. The CDR3 DNA reads as TGTGCCAGCAAAAGGGAGACCCAGTTCTTC. J is TRBJ2-1 and V is TRBV9; a weak D match, TRBD2 (5 bases). This CDR3 is 10 amino acids long. The V gene lost 6 bases and the J gene lost 13 bases, with 11 bases spanning the gap. Germline values: CDR1 SGDLS, CDR2 YYNGEE.

The V gene is TRBV10-2, the J gene TRBJ2-7; the D gene is possibly TRBD2 (5 bases). V was cut by 3 bases and J by 5 bases, with 5 bases left in between. The CDR3 sequence is 11 residues long. The germline V gene has CDR1 WSHSY and CDR2 SAAADI. The CDR3 here is CASSDSDEQYF. DNA of the CDR3: TGCGCCAGCAGTGATAGCGACGAGCAGTACTTC.

This clonotype was found a few times. The junction departs from the called germline gene at one end, perhaps through a read error. The chain employs TRBV29-1 and TRBJ2-5; 10 positions match TRBD1. Germline assignment: CDR1 SQVTM and CDR2 ANQGSEA. The CDR3 loop spans 13 amino acids. The CDR3 here is CGVGQGVQETQYF. The CDR3, as DNA: TGCGGCGTTGGACAGGGGGTCCAAGAGACCCAGTACTTC.

This chain joins TRBV5-1 and TRBJ1-5; D unclear. The germline CDR1 and CDR2 sequences are SGHRS and YFSETQ. This CDR3 comprises 13 residues. V dropped 4 bases and J dropped 6 bases, with 11 bases sitting between them. CDR3 nucleotide sequence: TGCGCCAGCAGCCGGAGGGAGGGTCAGCCCCAGCATTTT. Protein: CASSRREGQPQHF.

Only a few counts were recorded for this clonotype. This chain joins TRBV7-9 and TRBJ2-3; TRBD1 agrees at 8 bases. Germline values: CDR1 SEHNR, CDR2 FQNEAQ (reference sequence). The J segment lost 2 bases and the V segment lost 5 bases, leaving 6 bases of the junction unmatched. CDR3 length: 15 amino acids. The CDR3 DNA is TGTGCCAGCAGCGAAGGACAGGGATACACAGATACGCAGTATTTT. This encodes CASSEGQGYTDTQYF.

The rearrangement links TRBV29-1 to TRBJ1-5, with D possibly TRBD1 on 5 matching bases. The ends were cut back, 0 bases at V and 3 bases at J, with 6 bases in the middle. Germline loops: CDR1 SQVTM, CDR2 ANQGSEA. This CDR3 is 13 amino acids long. The CDR3 DNA reads as TGCAGCGTTGAAGAACAGGACAATCAGCCCCAGCATTTT. As protein: CSVEEQDNQPQHF.

This clonotype was observed a single time. This chain joins TRBV29-1 and TRBJ2-3; 14 bases are shared with TRBD2. Per germline, CDR1 SQVTM and CDR2 ANQGSEA. CDR3 size: 14 residues. The J segment lost 6 bases and the V segment lost 6 bases, leaving 5 bases of the junction unmatched. The CDR3 reads CSVGTSGGCDTQYF. CDR3 bases: TGCAGCGTGGGGACTAGCGGGGGATGTGATACGCAGTATTTT.

The sample holds a few counts of this clonotype. The junction and the germline gene differ at one end; a read error may be behind it. The chain uses TRBV11-1 and TRBJ2-3, with TRBD1 as a possible D gene (5 bases). Germline V gives CDR1 SGHAT, CDR2 FQDESV (reference sequence). This CDR3 comprises 14 residues. The DNA of the CDR3 is TGTGCCAGCAGCTTACAGCCCAGCACAGGTACGCAGTATTTT. Translation gives CASSLQPSTGTQYF.

This chain connects TRBV6-6 to TRBJ2-4; D is unclear. The CDR3 has 12 residues. The V and J ends lost 2 bases and 12 bases respectively, with 11 bases between them. Per the germline V gene, CDR1 is MNHNY and CDR2 is SVGAGI (reference sequence). In DNA, the CDR3 is TGTGCCAGCAGTTACACGCAAAAAGATCAGTACTTC. Translating it yields CASSYTQKDQYF.

V usage is TRBV29-1 and J usage is TRBJ2-7, with 8 bases lining up with TRBD2. The CDR3 sequence is 14 residues long. The V gene's germline CDR1 is SQVTM and CDR2 ANQGSEA. Trimming took 1 base from V and 4 from J; bases not matched to a gene: 6. Here the CDR3 DNA reads TGCAGCGTTGAAGGCATTAGCGGGACTTACGAGCAGTACTTC. It is translated as CSVEGISGTYEQYF.

This clonotype occurred a few times. The chain carries TRBV27 and TRBJ2-3; the D call may be TRBD1 or TRBD2 (5 bases each). The V gene's germline CDR1 is MNHEY and CDR2 SMNVEV (reference sequence). Trimming shortened V by 5 bases and J by 2 bases, and 14 bases separated the two germline ends. The CDR3 has 15 residues. CDR3 nucleotides: TGTGCCAGCAGTCCCTTACGGGGCACCACAGATACGCAGTATTTT. It specifies CASSPLRGTTDTQYF.

The chain links TRBV6-2 or TRBV6-3 to TRBJ2-4, with TRBD2 matching 9 bases. Germline assignment: CDR1 MNHEY and CDR2 SVGEGT. The CDR3 consists of 18 residues. Trimming at V came to 7 bases and at J to 3 bases, leaving 16 bases not matched to a gene. The CDR3 sequence is CASISKREAAGGKNIQYF. The CDR3, as DNA: TGTGCCAGCATTTCGAAGCGGGAGGCCGCCGGAGGCAAAAACATTCAGTACTTC.

The sample holds one count of this clonotype. This chain connects TRBV3-1 to TRBJ2-1, with D unresolved. The length of the CDR3 is 12 residues. With 4 bases removed from V and 4 bases from J, the gap between germline ends came to 5 bases. CDR1 is LGHDT, CDR2 YNNKEL, per germline (reference sequence). In DNA, the CDR3 is TGTGCCAGCAGCCGACTTTACAATGAGCAGTTCTTC. It translates to CASSRLYNEQFF.

The chain couples TRBV28 to TRBJ1-2; TRBD1 matches at 7 bases. J was trimmed by 4 bases and V by 3 bases; bases with no gene match: 5. Germline V lookup: CDR1 MDHEN, CDR2 SYDVKM. The length of the CDR3 is 14 residues. The CDR3 spells CASSFQGESYGYTF. For the CDR3, the DNA is TGTGCCAGCAGTTTCCAGGGGGAAAGCTATGGCTACACCTTC.

The chain joins TRBV29-1 to TRBJ1-4; the D is unclear. CDR3 size: 13 residues. The V end was cut by 6 bases, the J end by 0 bases, with 8 bases between. From germline, CDR1 is SQVTM and CDR2 ANQGSEA. Here the CDR3 reads CSVSVTTNEKLFF. The DNA of the CDR3 is TGCAGCGTGTCAGTCACAACTAATGAAAAACTGTTTTTT.

The gene calls are TRBV20-1 and TRBJ2-4, with unresolved D. The V end lost 2 bases, the J end lost 1 base, and 6 bases lay between the germline ends. This CDR3 contains 13 residues. Germline lookup yields CDR1 DFQATT and CDR2 SNEGSKA (reference sequence). The CDR3 loop is CSARQWAKNIQYF. The DNA of the CDR3 is TGCAGTGCTAGACAGTGGGCCAAAAACATTCAGTACTTC.

This clonotype was seen only a few times. The rearrangement uses TRBV12-3 or TRBV12-4 and TRBJ2-1, with D possibly being TRBD2 (6 bases). The CDR3 runs 16 residues. V lost 2 bases, J lost 0 bases, and 11 bases lay in between. CDR3 loop: CASSLSRESSYNEQFF. In DNA, the CDR3 is TGTGCCAGCAGTTTATCTCGGGAGAGCTCCTACAATGAGCAGTTCTTC.

This chain uses TRBV18 with TRBJ1-6; 9 bases line up with TRBD1. Germline trimming cut 4 bases from V and 10 bases from J; bases unmatched to any gene: 5. CDR1 and CDR2 from the germline V gene are KGHSH and LQKENI. This CDR3 comprises 14 residues. This CDR3 is CASSRTGGRSPLHF. The CDR3 region has the DNA TGTGCCAGCTCACGCACAGGGGGCCGATCACCCCTCCACTTT.

The chain carries TRBV6-2 or TRBV6-3 and TRBJ2-1; 11 positions agree with TRBD1. Unmatched junction bases numbered 11, after V lost 5 bases and J lost 11 bases. Germline-derived CDR1 and CDR2 are MNHEY and SVGEGT. This CDR3 is 15 amino acids long. The CDR3 spells CASSMPGQGGLKQFF. CDR3 sequence (DNA): TGTGCCAGCAGTATGCCGGGACAGGGGGGATTGAAGCAGTTCTTC.